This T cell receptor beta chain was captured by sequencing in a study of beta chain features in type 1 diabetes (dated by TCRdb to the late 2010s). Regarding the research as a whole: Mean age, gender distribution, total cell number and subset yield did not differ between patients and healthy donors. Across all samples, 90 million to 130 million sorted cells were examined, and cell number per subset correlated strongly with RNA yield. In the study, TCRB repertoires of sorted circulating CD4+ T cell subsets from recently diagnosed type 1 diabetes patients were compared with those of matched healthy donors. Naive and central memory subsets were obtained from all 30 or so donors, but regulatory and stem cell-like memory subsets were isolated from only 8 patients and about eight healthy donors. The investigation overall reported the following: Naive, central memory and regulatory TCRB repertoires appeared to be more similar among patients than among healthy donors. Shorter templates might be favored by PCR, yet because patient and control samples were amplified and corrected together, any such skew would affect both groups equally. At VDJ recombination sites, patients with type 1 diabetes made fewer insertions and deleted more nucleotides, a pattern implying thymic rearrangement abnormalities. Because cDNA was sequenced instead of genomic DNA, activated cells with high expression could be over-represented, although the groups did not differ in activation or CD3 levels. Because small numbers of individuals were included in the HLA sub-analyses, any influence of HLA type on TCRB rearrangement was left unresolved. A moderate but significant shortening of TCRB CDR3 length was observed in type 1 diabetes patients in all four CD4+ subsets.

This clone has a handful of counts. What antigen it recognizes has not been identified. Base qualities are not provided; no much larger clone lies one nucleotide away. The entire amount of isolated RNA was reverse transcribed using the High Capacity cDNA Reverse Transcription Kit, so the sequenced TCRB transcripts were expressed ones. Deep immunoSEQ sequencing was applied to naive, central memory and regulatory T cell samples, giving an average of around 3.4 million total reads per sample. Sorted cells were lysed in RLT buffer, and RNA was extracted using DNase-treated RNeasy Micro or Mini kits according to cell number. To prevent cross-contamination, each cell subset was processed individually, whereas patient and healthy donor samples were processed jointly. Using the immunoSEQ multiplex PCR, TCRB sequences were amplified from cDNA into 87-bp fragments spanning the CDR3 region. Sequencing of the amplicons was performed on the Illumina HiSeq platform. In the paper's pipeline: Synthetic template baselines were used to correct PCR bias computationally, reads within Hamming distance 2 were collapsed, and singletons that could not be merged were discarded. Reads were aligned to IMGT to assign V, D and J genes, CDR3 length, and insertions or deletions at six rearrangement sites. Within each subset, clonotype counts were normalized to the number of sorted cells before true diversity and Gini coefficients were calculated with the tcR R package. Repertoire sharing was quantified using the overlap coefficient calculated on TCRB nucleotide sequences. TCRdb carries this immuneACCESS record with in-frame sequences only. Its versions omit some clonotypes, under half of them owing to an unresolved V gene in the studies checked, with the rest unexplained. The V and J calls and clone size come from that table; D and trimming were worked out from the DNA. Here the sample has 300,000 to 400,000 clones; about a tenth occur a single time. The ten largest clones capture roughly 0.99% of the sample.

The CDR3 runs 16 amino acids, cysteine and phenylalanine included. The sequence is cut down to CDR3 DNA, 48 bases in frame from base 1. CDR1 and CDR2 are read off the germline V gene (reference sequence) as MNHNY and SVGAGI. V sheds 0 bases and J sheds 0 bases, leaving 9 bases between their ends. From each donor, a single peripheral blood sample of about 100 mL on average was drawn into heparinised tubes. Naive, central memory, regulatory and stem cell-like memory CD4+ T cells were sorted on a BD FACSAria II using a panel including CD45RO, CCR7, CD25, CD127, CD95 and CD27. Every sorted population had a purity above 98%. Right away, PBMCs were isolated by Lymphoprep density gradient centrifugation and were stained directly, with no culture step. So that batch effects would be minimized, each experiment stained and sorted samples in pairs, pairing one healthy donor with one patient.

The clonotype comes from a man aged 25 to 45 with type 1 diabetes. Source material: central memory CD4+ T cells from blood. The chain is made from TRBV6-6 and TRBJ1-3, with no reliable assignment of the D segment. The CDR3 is CASSYSRESSGNTIYF. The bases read TGTGCCAGCAGTTACTCGAGGGAGAGCTCTGGAAACACCATATATTTT.